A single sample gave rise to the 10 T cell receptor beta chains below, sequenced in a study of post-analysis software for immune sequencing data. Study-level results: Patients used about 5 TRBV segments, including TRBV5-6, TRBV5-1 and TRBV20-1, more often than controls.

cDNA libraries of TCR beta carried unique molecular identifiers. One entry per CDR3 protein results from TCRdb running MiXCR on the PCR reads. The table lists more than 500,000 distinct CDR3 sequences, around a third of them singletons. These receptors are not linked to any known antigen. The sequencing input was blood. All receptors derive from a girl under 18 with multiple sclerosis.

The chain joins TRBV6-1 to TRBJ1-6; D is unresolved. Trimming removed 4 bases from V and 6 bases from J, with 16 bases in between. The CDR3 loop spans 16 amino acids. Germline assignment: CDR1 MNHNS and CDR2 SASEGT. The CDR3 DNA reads TGTGCCAGCAGTGCCCGCCGGGGAGAGGGTAATTCACCCCTCCACTTT. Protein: CASSARRGEGNSPLHF.

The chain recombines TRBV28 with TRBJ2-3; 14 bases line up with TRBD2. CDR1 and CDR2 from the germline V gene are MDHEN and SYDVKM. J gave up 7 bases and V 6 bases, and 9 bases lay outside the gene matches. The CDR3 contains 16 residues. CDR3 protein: CASSSRRLAGGNTQYF. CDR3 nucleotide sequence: TGTGCCAGCAGCTCTCGGAGACTAGCGGGAGGGAATACGCAGTATTTT.

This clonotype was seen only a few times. This chain's CDR3 is CASSPWGQAYEQYF. The CDR3 DNA sequence: TGTGCCAGCAGCCCCTGGGGACAGGCCTACGAGCAGTACTTC. The chain is built from TRBV7-2 and TRBJ2-7; 8 bases align to TRBD1. V dropped 5 bases and J dropped 2; count of bases not matched to a gene: 5. The germline V gene has CDR1 SGHTA and CDR2 FQGNSA. This CDR3 comprises 14 residues.

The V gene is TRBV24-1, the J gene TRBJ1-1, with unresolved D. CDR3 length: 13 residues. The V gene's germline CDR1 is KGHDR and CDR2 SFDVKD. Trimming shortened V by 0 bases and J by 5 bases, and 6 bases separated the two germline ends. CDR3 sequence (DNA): TGTGCCACCAGTGATTTGCAAGGGACTGAAGCTTTCTTT. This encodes CATSDLQGTEAFF.

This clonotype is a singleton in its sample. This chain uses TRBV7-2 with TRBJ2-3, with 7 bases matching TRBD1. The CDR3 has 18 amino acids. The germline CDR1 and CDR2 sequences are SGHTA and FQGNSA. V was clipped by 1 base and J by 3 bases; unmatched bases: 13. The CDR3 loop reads CASSLELRTGSRTDTQYF. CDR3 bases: TGTGCCAGCAGCTTAGAATTACGGACAGGCTCGAGGACAGATACGCAGTATTTT.

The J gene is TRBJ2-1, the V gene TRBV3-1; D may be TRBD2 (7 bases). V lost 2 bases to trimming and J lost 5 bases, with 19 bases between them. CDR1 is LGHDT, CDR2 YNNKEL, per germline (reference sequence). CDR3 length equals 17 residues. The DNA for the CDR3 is TGTGCCAGCAGCCAAAAGGGGGGGGCCCTGACTAACAATGAGCAGTTCTTC. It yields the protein CASSQKGGALTNNEQFF.

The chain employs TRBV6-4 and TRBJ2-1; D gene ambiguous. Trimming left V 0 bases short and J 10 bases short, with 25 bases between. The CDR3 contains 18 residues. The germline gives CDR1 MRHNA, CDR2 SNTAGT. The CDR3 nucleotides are TGTGCCAGCAGTGACTCGTATCGGAGAGTCCGCCGTTTGTGGGAGCAGTTCTTC. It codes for CASSDSYRRVRRLWEQFF.

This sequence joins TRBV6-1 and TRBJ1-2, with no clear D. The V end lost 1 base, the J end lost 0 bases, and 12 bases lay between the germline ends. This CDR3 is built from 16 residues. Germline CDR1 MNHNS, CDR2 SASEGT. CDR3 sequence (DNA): TGTGCCAGCAGTGAAGACGGAGGTGACCCTAACTATGGCTACACCTTC. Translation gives CASSEDGGDPNYGYTF.

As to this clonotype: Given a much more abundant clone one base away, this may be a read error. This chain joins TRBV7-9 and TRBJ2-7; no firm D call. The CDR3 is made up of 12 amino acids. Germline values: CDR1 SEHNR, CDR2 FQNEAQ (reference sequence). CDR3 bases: TGTGCCAGCAGCTTAAGCATCTACGAGCGGTACTTC. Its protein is CASSLSIYERYF. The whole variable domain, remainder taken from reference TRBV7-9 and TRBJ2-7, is DTGVSQNPRHKITKRGQNVTFRCDPISEHNRLYWYRQTLGQGPEFLTYFQNEAQLEKSRLLSDRFSAERPKGSFSTLEIQRTEQGDSAMYLCASSLSIYERYFGPGTRLTVT.

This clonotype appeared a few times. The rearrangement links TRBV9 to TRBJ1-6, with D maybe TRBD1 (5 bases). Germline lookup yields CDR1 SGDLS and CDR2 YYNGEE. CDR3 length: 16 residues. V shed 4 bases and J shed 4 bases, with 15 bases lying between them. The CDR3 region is CASSPRAGPYNSPLHF. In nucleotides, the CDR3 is TGTGCCAGCAGCCCCAGGGCAGGTCCTTATAATTCACCCCTCCACTTT.